A selection of T cell receptor beta chains follows, all from one sample in a study of blood T cell repertoires in COVID-19. Sequencing was performed with immunoSEQ multiplex PCR; in TCRdb, only in-frame clones are kept and a portion is missing. The sample lists approximately 190,000 clones; 82% were seen once. The sequenced material came from peripheral blood. The receptors shown here come from a woman aged 55-70 years with COVID-19, enrolled during active disease. Each CDR3 is given with its conserved first and last residue. The order of the fields is J gene, D gene, clone size, V gene, CDR3 DNA, CDR3 protein. A D gene is named only where the DNA matches it firmly. Only part of the rows carry a size: once, few, many, or a class if the clone is expanded.

j_call: TRBJ1-1
d_call: .
clone_size: .
v_call: TRBV18
cdr3_nt: TGTGCCAGCTCACGACAAACAAACACTGAAGCTTTCTTT
cdr3_aa: CASSRQTNTEAFF

j_call: TRBJ2-5
d_call: .
clone_size: .
v_call: TRBV11-2
cdr3_nt: TGTGCCAGCAGCTTCAGGTTCGGACAGTTCCAAGAGACCCAGTACTTC
cdr3_aa: CASSFRFGQFQETQYF

j_call: TRBJ1-1
d_call: .
clone_size: .
v_call: TRBV4-2
cdr3_nt: TGTGCCAGCAGCCAAGAGCCAGGGAACACTGAAGCTTTCTTT
cdr3_aa: CASSQEPGNTEAFF

j_call: TRBJ2-5
d_call: .
clone_size: .
v_call: TRBV5-1
cdr3_nt: TGCGCCAGCAGCTTGTACGACAGCCCGTACCAAGAGACCCAGTACTTC
cdr3_aa: CASSLYDSPYQETQYF

j_call: TRBJ2-1
d_call: .
clone_size: few
v_call: TRBV9
cdr3_nt: TGTGCCAGCAGCGTAGAGTCCCCGGGTGAGCAGTTCTTC
cdr3_aa: CASSVESPGEQFF

j_call: TRBJ2-2
d_call: TRBD2
clone_size: .
v_call: TRBV3-1/TRBV3-2
cdr3_nt: TGTGCCAGCAGCCAAGGGACTAGCGGGGCCGGGGAGCTGTTTTTT
cdr3_aa: CASSQGTSGAGELFF

j_call: TRBJ2-2
d_call: .
clone_size: few
v_call: TRBV15
cdr3_nt: TGTGCCACCAGAAAGGACACTACGAACACCGGGGAGCTGTTTTTT
cdr3_aa: CATRKDTTNTGELFF

j_call: TRBJ1-6
d_call: TRBD1
clone_size: .
v_call: TRBV12-3/TRBV12-4
cdr3_nt: TGTGCCACAACGGGACAGGGGACTTCACCCCTCCACTTT
cdr3_aa: CATTGQGTSPLHF

j_call: TRBJ1-5
d_call: .
clone_size: .
v_call: TRBV7-2
cdr3_nt: TGTGCCAGCAGCTTAGGTGGGGAGCATAATCAGCCCCAGCATTTT
cdr3_aa: CASSLGGEHNQPQHF

j_call: TRBJ1-1
d_call: .
clone_size: .
v_call: TRBV9
cdr3_nt: TGTGCCAGCAGCGAGGGCAGGGTTAACACTGAAGCTTTCTTT
cdr3_aa: CASSEGRVNTEAFF

j_call: TRBJ1-6
d_call: TRBD1
clone_size: .
v_call: TRBV5-6
cdr3_nt: TGTGCCAGCAGCGGAACAGGGGCTTCACCCCTCCACTTT
cdr3_aa: CASSGTGASPLHF

j_call: TRBJ2-3
d_call: TRBD2
clone_size: .
v_call: TRBV30
cdr3_nt: TGTGCCTGGAGTGTACTTACGAGCGGGAGGAGCACAGATACGCAGTATTTT
cdr3_aa: CAWSVLTSGRSTDTQYF

j_call: TRBJ1-4
d_call: .
clone_size: .
v_call: TRBV30
cdr3_nt: TGTGCCTGGGGGCGAGCAACTAATGAAAAACTGTTTTTT
cdr3_aa: CAWGRATNEKLFF

j_call: TRBJ2-1
d_call: TRBD2
clone_size: once
v_call: TRBV28
cdr3_nt: TGTGCCAGCAGTTTCTTGGCGGGAGGCTACAATGAGCAGTTCTTC
cdr3_aa: CASSFLAGGYNEQFF

j_call: TRBJ2-7
d_call: TRBD1
clone_size: .
v_call: TRBV19
cdr3_nt: TGTGCCAGTAGTATGAGGGGGACAGCCCCCATCTACGAGCAGTACTTC
cdr3_aa: CASSMRGTAPIYEQYF

j_call: TRBJ1-5
d_call: TRBD1
clone_size: .
v_call: TRBV6-2/TRBV6-3
cdr3_nt: TGTGCCAGCAGTTACGGACGGACAGGGAAAGGCATAATGGGCAATCAGCCCCAGCATTTT
cdr3_aa: CASSYGRTGKGIMGNQPQHF

j_call: TRBJ1-3
d_call: TRBD1
clone_size: .
v_call: TRBV28
cdr3_nt: TGTGCCAGCAGTCCCAGACCCGGGACAGGGGGGTTGTACGGAAACACCATATATTTT
cdr3_aa: CASSPRPGTGGLYGNTIYF

j_call: TRBJ2-7
d_call: TRBD1
clone_size: .
v_call: TRBV2
cdr3_nt: TGTGCCAGCAAACGGGCCGGGACAGGGCAAGAGCAGTACTTC
cdr3_aa: CASKRAGTGQEQYF

j_call: TRBJ2-3
d_call: .
clone_size: .
v_call: TRBV28
cdr3_nt: TGTGCCAGCAGTTTGGGGGCTCGGGGCGATACGCAGTATTTT
cdr3_aa: CASSLGARGDTQYF

j_call: TRBJ2-2
d_call: .
clone_size: .
v_call: TRBV7-3
cdr3_nt: TGTGCCAGCAGCTTACGAGGGACCGGGGAGCTGTTTTTT
cdr3_aa: CASSLRGTGELFF

j_call: TRBJ2-1
d_call: TRBD2
clone_size: .
v_call: TRBV7-3
cdr3_nt: TGTGCCAGCAGCTCCTCAAGACTAGCGGGTCTCGACAATGAGCAGTTCTTC
cdr3_aa: CASSSSRLAGLDNEQFF

j_call: TRBJ2-5
d_call: TRBD2
clone_size: .
v_call: TRBV4-2
cdr3_nt: TGTGCCAGCAGCCAAGAAGTTGGCGGGAGGGCCTGGGAGACCCAGTACTTC
cdr3_aa: CASSQEVGGRAWETQYF

j_call: TRBJ2-3
d_call: .
clone_size: once
v_call: TRBV19
cdr3_nt: TGTGCCAGTAGTATGCAGGTTAGCACAGATACGCAGTATTTT
cdr3_aa: CASSMQVSTDTQYF

j_call: TRBJ1-3
d_call: TRBD1
clone_size: .
v_call: TRBV9
cdr3_nt: TGTGCCAGCAGCCACTCCCAGAGACCGATAGCAGGGGGCTATGGAAACACCATATATTTT
cdr3_aa: CASSHSQRPIAGGYGNTIYF

j_call: TRBJ2-5
d_call: .
clone_size: .
v_call: TRBV29-1
cdr3_nt: TGCAGCGCCTCCCCGGGATCAGAGACCCAGTACTTC
cdr3_aa: CSASPGSETQYF

j_call: TRBJ1-5
d_call: .
clone_size: .
v_call: TRBV19
cdr3_nt: TGTGCCAGTAGAACCGGGATTTACCTCAATCAGCCCCAGCATTTT
cdr3_aa: CASRTGIYLNQPQHF

j_call: TRBJ2-2
d_call: TRBD1
clone_size: medium-sized
v_call: TRBV7-9
cdr3_nt: TGTGCCAGCAGCGGCCGGGACAGGGGCCGCGGGGAGCTGTTTTTT
cdr3_aa: CASSGRDRGRGELFF

j_call: TRBJ2-2
d_call: TRBD1
clone_size: .
v_call: TRBV19
cdr3_nt: TGTGCCAGTAGTCCCGTCGGGACAGGGTTGACCGGGGAGCTGTTTTTT
cdr3_aa: CASSPVGTGLTGELFF

j_call: TRBJ2-1
d_call: .
clone_size: .
v_call: TRBV27
cdr3_nt: TGTGCCAGCAGTTTCCTTAGCTCCTACAATGAGCAGTTCTTC
cdr3_aa: CASSFLSSYNEQFF

j_call: TRBJ2-2
d_call: TRBD1
clone_size: once
v_call: TRBV15
cdr3_nt: TGTGCCACCAGTCCCTTTGACAGGGCCAACACCGGGGAGCTGTTTTTT
cdr3_aa: CATSPFDRANTGELFF

j_call: TRBJ1-2
d_call: .
clone_size: .
v_call: TRBV6-5
cdr3_nt: TGTGCCAGCAGCCAGACAGGCCCCTATGGCTACACCTTC
cdr3_aa: CASSQTGPYGYTF

j_call: TRBJ2-5
d_call: TRBD1
clone_size: .
v_call: TRBV7-9
cdr3_nt: TGTGCCAGCAGCGCAAGACAGGGCGGGGAGACCCAGTACTTC
cdr3_aa: CASSARQGGETQYF

j_call: TRBJ2-2
d_call: TRBD1
clone_size: .
v_call: TRBV6-4
cdr3_nt: TGTGCCAGCACCCCGGACAGGGGAGGCACCGGGGAGCTGTTTTTT
cdr3_aa: CASTPDRGGTGELFF